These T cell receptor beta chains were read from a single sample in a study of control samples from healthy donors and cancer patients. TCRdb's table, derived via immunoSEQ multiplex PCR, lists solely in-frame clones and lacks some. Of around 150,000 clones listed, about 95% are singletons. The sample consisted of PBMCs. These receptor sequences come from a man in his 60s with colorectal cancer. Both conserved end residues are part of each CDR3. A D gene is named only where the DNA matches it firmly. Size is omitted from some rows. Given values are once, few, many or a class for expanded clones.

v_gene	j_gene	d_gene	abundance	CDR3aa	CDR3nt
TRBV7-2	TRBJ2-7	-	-	CASSSDYYSIYEQYF	TGTGCCAGCAGCTCGGACTATTATTCGATCTACGAGCAGTACTTC
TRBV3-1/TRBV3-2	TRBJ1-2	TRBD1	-	CASSQEGRRGNYGYTF	TGTGCCAGCAGCCAAGAAGGTCGCAGGGGGAACTATGGCTACACCTTC
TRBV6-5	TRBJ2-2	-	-	CASSGAFNTGELFF	TGTGCCAGCAGCGGCGCCTTTAACACCGGGGAGCTGTTTTTT
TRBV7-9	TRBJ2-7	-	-	CASSQNEQYF	TGTGCCAGCAGCCAAAACGAGCAGTACTTC
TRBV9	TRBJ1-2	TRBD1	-	CASSVRTGEGYGYTF	TGTGCCAGCAGCGTTCGGACAGGGGAGGGGTATGGCTACACCTTC
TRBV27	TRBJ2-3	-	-	CASSSADSLTDTQYF	TGTGCCAGCAGTTCCGCGGACAGCCTCACAGATACGCAGTATTTT
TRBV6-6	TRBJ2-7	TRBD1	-	CASRPGQGARYEQYF	TGTGCCAGCAGACCCGGACAGGGGGCACGCTACGAGCAGTACTTC
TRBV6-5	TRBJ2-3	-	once	CASSSGQPRDTQYF	TGTGCCAGCAGTTCGGGCCAGCCCAGGGATACGCAGTATTTT
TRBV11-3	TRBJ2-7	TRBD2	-	CASSYTGLAGTYEQYF	TGTGCCAGCAGCTATACGGGACTAGCGGGAACCTACGAGCAGTACTTC
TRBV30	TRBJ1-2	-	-	CAGDLVYGYTF	TGTGCCGGAGATTTGGTCTATGGCTACACCTTC
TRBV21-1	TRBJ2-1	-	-	CARNPAAGGLYNEQFF	TGTGCCAGAAACCCAGCCGCAGGGGGCCTTTACAATGAGCAGTTCTTC
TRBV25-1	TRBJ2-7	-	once	CASSGSGSWYEQYF	TGTGCCAGCAGTGGTTCGGGGAGTTGGTACGAGCAGTACTTC
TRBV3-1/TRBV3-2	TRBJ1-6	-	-	CASSQDGARYNSPLHF	TGTGCCAGCAGCCAAGATGGGGCTAGGTATAATTCACCCCTCCACTTT
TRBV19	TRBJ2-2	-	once	CASSSAGATGELFF	TGTGCCAGTAGTTCAGCAGGGGCCACCGGGGAGCTGTTTTTT
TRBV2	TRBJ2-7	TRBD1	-	CASRAGTGGEGEQYF	TGTGCCAGCAGGGCCGGGACAGGGGGCGAGGGCGAGCAGTACTTC
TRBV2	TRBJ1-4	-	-	CASSLWGAEEKLFF	TGTGCCAGCTCACTTTGGGGGGCTGAGGAAAAACTGTTTTTT
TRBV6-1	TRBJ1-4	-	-	CASSEAVGGGEKLFF	TGTGCCAGCAGTGAAGCGGTAGGGGGGGGTGAAAAACTGTTTTTT
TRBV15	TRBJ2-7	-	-	CATSTRDSEQYF	TGTGCCACCAGCACCCGGGACTCCGAGCAGTACTTC
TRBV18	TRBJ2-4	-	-	CASSPGALAKNIQYF	TGTGCCAGCTCACCAGGGGCCCTAGCCAAAAACATTCAGTACTTC
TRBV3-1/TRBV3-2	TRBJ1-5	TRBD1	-	CASSPGTGDQPQHF	TGTGCCAGCAGCCCCGGGACAGGAGATCAGCCCCAGCATTTT
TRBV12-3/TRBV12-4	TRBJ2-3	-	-	CASSSTGVSQYF	TGTGCCAGCAGCAGTACAGGAGTCTCCCAGTATTTT
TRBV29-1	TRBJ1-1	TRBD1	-	CSGTGTGGRNTEAFF	TGCAGCGGGACCGGGACAGGGGGCAGGAACACTGAAGCTTTCTTT
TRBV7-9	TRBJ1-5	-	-	CASSPQGNQPQHF	TGTGCCAGCAGCCCACAAGGGAATCAGCCCCAGCATTTT
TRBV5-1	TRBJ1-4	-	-	CASSSTGSTNEKLFF	TGCGCCAGCAGTTCGACAGGTTCAACTAATGAAAAACTGTTTTTT
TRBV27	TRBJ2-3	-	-	CASSSQADTQYF	TGTGCCAGCAGTTCACAGGCAGATACGCAGTATTTT
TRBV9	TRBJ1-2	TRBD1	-	CASSPRTGKDGYTF	TGTGCCAGCAGCCCCCGGACAGGGAAGGATGGCTACACCTTC
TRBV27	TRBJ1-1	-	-	CASSWEGRGNTEAFF	TGTGCCAGCAGTTGGGAGGGGCGAGGGAACACTGAAGCTTTCTTT
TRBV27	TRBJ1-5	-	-	CASSLTVDQPQHF	TGTGCCAGCAGTTTGACAGTAGACCAGCCCCAGCATTTT
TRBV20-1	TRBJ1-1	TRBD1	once	CSAWTGGIAFF	TGCAGTGCCTGGACAGGGGGGATAGCTTTCTTT
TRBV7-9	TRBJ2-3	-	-	CASSLGSPRTDTQYF	TGTGCCAGCAGCTTGGGGAGCCCCCGCACAGATACGCAGTATTTT
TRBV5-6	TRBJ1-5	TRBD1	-	CASTIALHRGSSNQPQHF	TGTGCCAGCACCATTGCCCTCCACAGGGGAAGTAGCAATCAGCCCCAGCATTTT
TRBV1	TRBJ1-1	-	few	CTSSPIHFEAFF	TGCACCAGCAGCCCCATACACTTTGAAGCTTTCTTT
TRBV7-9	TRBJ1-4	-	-	CASSPLWGEKLFF	TGTGCCAGCAGCCCCCTGTGGGGGGAGAAACTGTTTTTT
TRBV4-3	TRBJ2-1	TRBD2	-	CASSVQLAGKYNEQFF	TGCGCCAGCAGCGTCCAACTAGCGGGGAAATACAATGAGCAGTTCTTC
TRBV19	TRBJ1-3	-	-	CASTPGGFSGNTIYF	TGTGCCAGTACCCCCGGGGGGTTCTCTGGAAACACCATATATTTT
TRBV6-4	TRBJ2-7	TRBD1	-	CASSADRDRDYEQYF	TGTGCCAGCAGTGCCGACCGGGACAGGGACTACGAGCAGTACTTC
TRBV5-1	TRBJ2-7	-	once	CASRLQVSSYEQYF	TGCGCCAGCCGCCTCCAGGTGAGCTCCTACGAGCAGTACTTC
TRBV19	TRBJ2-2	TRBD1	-	CASDRGVSTGELFF	TGTGCCAGTGACAGGGGGGTTAGCACCGGGGAGCTGTTTTTT
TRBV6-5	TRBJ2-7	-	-	CASSPQQGPPYEQYF	TGTGCCAGCAGTCCCCAGCAGGGGCCTCCCTACGAGCAGTACTTC
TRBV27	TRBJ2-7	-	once	CASSLQVAGEQYF	TGTGCCAGCAGTTTACAGGTGGCGGGGGAGCAGTACTTC
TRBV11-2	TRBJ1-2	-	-	CASSLTSGAGGYTF	TGTGCCAGCAGCTTAACCTCAGGGGCTGGAGGCTACACCTTC
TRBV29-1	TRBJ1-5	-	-	CSVNGGDGNQPQHF	TGCAGCGTTAATGGGGGGGATGGCAATCAGCCCCAGCATTTT
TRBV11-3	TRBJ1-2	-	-	CASSPTRGRGAYGYTF	TGTGCCAGCAGCCCCACACGAGGGCGCGGGGCCTATGGCTACACCTTC
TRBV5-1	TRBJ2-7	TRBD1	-	CASSFGTTGNEQYF	TGCGCCAGCAGCTTTGGGACGACAGGGAACGAGCAGTACTTC
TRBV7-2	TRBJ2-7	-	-	CASSLLGPYEQYF	TGTGCCAGCAGCTTGTTAGGCCCGTACGAGCAGTACTTC
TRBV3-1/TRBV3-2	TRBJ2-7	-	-	CASRRTVSSYEQYF	TGTGCCAGCAGGCGGACCGTGAGCTCCTACGAGCAGTACTTC
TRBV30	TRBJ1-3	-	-	CAWRGSGNTIYF	TGTGCCTGGAGGGGATCTGGAAACACCATATATTTT
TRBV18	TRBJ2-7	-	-	CASSPRVASYEQYF	TGTGCCAGCTCACCCAGGGTGGCCTCCTACGAGCAGTACTTC
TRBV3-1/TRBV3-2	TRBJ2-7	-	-	CASSQGPRGAQYF	TGTGCCAGCAGCCAAGGCCCCCGGGGTGCGCAGTACTTC
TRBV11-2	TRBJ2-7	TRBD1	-	CASSSAGTGHTEQYF	TGTGCCAGCAGCTCAGCCGGGACAGGGCACACCGAGCAGTACTTC